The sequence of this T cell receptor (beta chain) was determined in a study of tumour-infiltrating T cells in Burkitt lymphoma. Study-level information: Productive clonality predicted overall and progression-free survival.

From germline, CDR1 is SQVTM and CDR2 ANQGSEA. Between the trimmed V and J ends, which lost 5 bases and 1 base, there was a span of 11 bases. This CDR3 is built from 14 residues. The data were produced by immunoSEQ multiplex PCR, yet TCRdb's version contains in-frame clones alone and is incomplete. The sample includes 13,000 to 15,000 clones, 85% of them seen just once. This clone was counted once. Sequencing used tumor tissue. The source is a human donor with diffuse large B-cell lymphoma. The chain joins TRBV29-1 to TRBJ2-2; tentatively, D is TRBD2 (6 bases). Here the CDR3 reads CSVSGGLNTGELFF. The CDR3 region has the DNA TGCAGCGTTTCTGGAGGGTTGAACACCGGGGAGCTGTTTTTT.